This TCR beta chain is from a study of CD8 T cells in ankylosing spondylitis. Each CDR3 protein gets one entry after TCRdb re-called the 5' RACE reads with MiXCR. The repertoire holds roughly 180,000 distinct CDR3 sequences, with about 13% as singletons. Only a few counts were recorded for this clonotype. What it binds is not known. Findings of the study overall: Peripheral blood samples showed relatively rare disease-linked clones, and these clones were CD8+.

V was clipped by 4 bases and J by 1 base, with 10 bases between them. The CDR3 has 14 amino acids. CDR1 is SEHNR, CDR2 FQNEAQ, per germline (reference sequence). V gene TRBV7-9 combines with J gene TRBJ1-1, with D unclear. Sequenced sample: blood, either unsorted or a sorted T cell fraction (not recorded which). The TCR comes from a male donor with ankylosing spondylitis or in good health (not recorded which). Here the CDR3 reads CASSSDPGNTEAFF. The CDR3 DNA reads as TGTGCCAGCAGCTCGGATCCTGGGAACACTGAAGCTTTCTTT.